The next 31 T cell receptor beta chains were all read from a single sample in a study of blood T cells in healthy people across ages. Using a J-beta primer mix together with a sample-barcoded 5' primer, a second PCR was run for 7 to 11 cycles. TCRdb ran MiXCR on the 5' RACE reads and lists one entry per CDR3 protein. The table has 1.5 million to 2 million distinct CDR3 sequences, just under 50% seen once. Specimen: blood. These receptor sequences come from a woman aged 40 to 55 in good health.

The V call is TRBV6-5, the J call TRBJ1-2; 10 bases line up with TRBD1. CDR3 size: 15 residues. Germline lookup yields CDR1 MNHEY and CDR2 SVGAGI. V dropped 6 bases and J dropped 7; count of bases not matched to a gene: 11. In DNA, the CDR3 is TGTGCCAGCAGCCAAGAGTGGGACAGGGGAAGTGGCTACACCTTC. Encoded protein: CASSQEWDRGSGYTF.

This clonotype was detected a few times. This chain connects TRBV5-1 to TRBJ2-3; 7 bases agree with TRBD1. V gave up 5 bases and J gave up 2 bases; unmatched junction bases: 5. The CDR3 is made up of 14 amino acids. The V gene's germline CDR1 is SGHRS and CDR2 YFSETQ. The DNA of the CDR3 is TGCGCCAGCAGGGCCGGGACAGTCACAGATACGCAGTATTTT. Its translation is CASRAGTVTDTQYF.

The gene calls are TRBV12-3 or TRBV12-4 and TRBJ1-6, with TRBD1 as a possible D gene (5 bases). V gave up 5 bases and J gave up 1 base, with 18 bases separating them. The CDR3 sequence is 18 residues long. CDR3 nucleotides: TGTGCCAGCAGTCTGGGGGGATTTGGAGGATCCTATAATTCACCCCTCCACTTT. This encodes CASSLGGFGGSYNSPLHF.

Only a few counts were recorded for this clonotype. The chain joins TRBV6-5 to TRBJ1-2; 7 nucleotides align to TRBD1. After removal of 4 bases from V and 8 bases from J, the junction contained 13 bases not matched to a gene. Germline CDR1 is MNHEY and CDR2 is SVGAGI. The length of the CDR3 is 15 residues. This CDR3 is CASSLFGTADSGYTF. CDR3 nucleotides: TGTGCCAGCAGTTTGTTCGGGACAGCGGACTCCGGCTACACCTTC.

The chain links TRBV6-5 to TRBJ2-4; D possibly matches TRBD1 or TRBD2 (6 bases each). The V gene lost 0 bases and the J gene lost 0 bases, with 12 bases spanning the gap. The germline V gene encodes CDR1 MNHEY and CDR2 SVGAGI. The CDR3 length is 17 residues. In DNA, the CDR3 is TGTGCCAGCAGTTACTCAGGAGGGGGTGTAGCCAAAAACATTCAGTACTTC. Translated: CASSYSGGGVAKNIQYF.

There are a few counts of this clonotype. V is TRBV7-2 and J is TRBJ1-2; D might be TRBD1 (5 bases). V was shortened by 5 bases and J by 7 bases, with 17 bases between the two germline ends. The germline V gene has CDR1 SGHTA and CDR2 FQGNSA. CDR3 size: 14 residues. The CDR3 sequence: CASSGADRRAGYTF. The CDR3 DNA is TGTGCCAGCAGCGGGGCGGACCGGCGAGCTGGCTACACCTTC.

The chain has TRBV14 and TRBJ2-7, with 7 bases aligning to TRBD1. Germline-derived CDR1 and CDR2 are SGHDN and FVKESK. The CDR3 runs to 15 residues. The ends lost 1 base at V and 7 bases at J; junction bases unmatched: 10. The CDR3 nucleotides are TGTGCCAGCAGCCAAGTACAGGGGCGATACAATGAGCAGTACTTC. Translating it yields CASSQVQGRYNEQYF.

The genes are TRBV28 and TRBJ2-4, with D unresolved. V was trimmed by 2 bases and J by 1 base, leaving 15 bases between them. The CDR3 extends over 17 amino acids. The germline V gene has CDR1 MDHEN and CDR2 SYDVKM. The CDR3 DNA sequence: TGTGCCAGCAGTTTAGACGGATCGCTCATTGCCAAAAACATTCAGTACTTC. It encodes CASSLDGSLIAKNIQYF.

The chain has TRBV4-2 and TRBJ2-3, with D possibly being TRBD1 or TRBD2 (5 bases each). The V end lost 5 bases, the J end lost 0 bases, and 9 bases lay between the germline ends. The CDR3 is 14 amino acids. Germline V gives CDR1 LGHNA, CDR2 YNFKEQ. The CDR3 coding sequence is TGTGCCAGCAGCGGGACGACTAGCACAGATACGCAGTATTTT. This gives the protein CASSGTTSTDTQYF.

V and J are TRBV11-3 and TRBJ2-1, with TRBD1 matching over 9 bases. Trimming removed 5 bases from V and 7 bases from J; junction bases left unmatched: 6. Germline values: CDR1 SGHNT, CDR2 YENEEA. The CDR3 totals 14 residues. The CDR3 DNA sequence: TGTGCCAGCAGCAAAGGGACAGGGCAAAATGAGCAGTTCTTC. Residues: CASSKGTGQNEQFF.

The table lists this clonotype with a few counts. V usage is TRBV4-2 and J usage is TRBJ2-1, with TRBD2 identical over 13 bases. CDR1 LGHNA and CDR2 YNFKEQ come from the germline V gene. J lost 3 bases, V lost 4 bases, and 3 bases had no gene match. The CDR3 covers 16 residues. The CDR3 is CASSPGLAGDYNEQFF. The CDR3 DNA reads TGTGCCAGCAGCCCCGGACTAGCGGGGGACTACAATGAGCAGTTCTTC.

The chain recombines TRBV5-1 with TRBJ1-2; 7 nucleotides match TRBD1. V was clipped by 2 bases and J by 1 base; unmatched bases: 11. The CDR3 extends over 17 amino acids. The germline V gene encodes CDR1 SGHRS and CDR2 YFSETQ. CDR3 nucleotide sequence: TGCGCCAGCAGCTTTACTGGTGGACAGGATTATAACTATGGCTACACCTTC. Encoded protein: CASSFTGGQDYNYGYTF.

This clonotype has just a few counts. This chain's CDR3 is CATSDPGTRNEQFF. CDR3 coding DNA: TGTGCCACCAGTGACCCCGGGACACGCAATGAGCAGTTCTTC. The V and J genes are TRBV24-1 and TRBJ2-1; D is possibly TRBD1 (6 bases). V was clipped by 4 bases and J by 6 bases, with 12 bases between them. Germline V CDR1 and CDR2: KGHDR, SFDVKD. The CDR3 totals 14 residues.

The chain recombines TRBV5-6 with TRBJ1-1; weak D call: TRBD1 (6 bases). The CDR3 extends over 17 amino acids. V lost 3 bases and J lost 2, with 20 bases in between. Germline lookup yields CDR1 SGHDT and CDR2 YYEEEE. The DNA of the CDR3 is TGTGCCAGCAGCTGGGAGGGGGAACCTGGGCCAAACACTGAAGCTTTCTTT. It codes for CASSWEGEPGPNTEAFF.

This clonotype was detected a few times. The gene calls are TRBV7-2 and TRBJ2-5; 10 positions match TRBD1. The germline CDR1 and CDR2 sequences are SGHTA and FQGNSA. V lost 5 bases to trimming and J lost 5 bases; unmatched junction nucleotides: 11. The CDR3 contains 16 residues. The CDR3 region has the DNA TGTGCCAGCAGCAAAACCGGGACAGGGGTAGAGGAGACCCAGTACTTC. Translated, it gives CASSKTGTGVEETQYF. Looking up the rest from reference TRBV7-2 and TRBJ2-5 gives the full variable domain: GAGVSQSPSNKVTEKGKDVELRCDPISGHTALYWYRQSLGQGLEFLIYFQGNSAPDKSGLPSDRFSAERTGGSVSTLTIQRTQQEDSAVYLCASSKTGTGVEETQYFGPGTRLLVL.

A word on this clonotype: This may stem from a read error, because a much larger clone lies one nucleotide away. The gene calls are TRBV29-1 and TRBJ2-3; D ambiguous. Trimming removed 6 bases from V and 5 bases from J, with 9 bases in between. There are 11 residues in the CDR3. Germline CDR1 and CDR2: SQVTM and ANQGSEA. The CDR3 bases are TGCAGCGTGTCGTGGGGAGATACGCAGTATTTT. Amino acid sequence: CSVSWGDTQYF.

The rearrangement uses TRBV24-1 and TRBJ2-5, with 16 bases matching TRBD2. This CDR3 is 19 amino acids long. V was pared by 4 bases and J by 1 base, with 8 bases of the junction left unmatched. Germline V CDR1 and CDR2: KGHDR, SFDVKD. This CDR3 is CATSEAPGLAGGRQETQYF. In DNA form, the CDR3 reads TGTGCCACCAGTGAGGCTCCGGGACTAGCGGGGGGGCGCCAAGAGACCCAGTACTTC.

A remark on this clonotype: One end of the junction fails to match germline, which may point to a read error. Here the CDR3 DNA reads TGTGCCAGCAGTGAACGGGCAGGGGGAGAGGCCCAGTACTTC. It specifies CASSERAGGEAQYF. The V and J genes are TRBV6-1 and TRBJ2-5, with 7 bases that match TRBD1. The CDR3 runs 14 residues. Germline V gene data show CDR1 as MNHNS and CDR2 as SASEGT.

The CDR3, as DNA: TGTGCCAGCAGTTACGCTTGGACAGGACTGACAGATACGCAGTATTTT. It is translated as CASSYAWTGLTDTQYF. The chain employs TRBV6-5 and TRBJ2-3; TRBD1 agrees at 7 bases. Germline values: CDR1 MNHEY, CDR2 SVGAGI. The CDR3 runs 16 residues. J lost 3 bases, V lost 2 bases, and 8 bases had no gene match.

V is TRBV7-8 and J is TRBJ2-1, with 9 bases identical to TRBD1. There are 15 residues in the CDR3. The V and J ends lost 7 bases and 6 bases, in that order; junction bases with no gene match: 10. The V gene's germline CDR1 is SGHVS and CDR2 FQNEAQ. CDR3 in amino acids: CASTSRGQGTNEQFF. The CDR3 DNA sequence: TGTGCCAGCACCTCCCGGGGACAGGGAACCAATGAGCAGTTCTTC.

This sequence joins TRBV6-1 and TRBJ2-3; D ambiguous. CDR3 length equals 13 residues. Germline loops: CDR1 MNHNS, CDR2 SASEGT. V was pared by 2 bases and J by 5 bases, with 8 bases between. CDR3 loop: CASSEMSRDTQYF. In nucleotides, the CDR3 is TGTGCCAGCAGTGAAATGAGCCGAGATACGCAGTATTTT.

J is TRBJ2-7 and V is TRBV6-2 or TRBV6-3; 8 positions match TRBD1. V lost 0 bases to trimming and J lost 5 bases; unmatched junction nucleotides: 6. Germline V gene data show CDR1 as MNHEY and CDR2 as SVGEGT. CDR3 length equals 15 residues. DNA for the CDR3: TGTGCCAGCAGTTACTCCCGGACAGGGACCCACGAGCAGTACTTC. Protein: CASSYSRTGTHEQYF.

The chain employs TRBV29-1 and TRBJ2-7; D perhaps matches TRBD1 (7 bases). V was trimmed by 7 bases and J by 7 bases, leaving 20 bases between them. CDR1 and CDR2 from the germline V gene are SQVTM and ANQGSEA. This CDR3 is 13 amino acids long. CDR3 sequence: CSAPGGTGNEQYF. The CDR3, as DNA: TGCAGCGCCCCAGGGGGGACCGGTAATGAGCAGTACTTC.

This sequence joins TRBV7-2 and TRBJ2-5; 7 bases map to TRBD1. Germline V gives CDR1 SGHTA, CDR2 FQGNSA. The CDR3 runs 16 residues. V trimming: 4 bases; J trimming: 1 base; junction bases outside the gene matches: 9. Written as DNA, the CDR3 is TGTGCCAGCAGCTCGCGAAGAACAGGGGCCCAAGAGACCCAGTACTTC. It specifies CASSSRRTGAQETQYF.

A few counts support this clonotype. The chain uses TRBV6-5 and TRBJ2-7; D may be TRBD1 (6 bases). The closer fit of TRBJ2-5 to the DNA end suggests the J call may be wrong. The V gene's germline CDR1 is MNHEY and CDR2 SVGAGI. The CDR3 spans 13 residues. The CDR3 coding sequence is TGTGCCAGCATGCCAGGGGCACAAAAGACCCAGTACTTC. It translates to CASMPGAQKTQYF.

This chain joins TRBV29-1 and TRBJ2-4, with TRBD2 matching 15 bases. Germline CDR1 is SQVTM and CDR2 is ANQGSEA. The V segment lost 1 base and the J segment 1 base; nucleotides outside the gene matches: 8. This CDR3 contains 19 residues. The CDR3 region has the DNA TGCAGCGTTGAAGGAGGAGGACTAGCGGGGGGGCCGGCCAAAAACATTCAGTACTTC. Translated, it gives CSVEGGGLAGGPAKNIQYF.

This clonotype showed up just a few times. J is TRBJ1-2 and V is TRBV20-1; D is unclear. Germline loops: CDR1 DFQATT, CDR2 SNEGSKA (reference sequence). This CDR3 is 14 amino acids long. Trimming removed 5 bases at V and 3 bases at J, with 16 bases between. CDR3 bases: TGCAGTGCTCCCGTGACCTTGACTGACTATGGCTACACCTTC. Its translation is CSAPVTLTDYGYTF.

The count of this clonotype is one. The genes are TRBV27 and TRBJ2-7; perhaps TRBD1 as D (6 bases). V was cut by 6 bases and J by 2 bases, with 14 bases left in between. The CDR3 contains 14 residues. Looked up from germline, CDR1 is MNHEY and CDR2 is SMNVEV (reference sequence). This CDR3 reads CASRPGVEAYEQYF. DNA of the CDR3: TGTGCCAGCAGGCCAGGGGTTGAAGCCTACGAGCAGTACTTC.

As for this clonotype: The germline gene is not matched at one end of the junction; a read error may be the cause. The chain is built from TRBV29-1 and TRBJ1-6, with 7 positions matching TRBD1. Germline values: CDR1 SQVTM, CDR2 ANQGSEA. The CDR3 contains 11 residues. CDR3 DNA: TGCAGCGGTGAAGAACAGGGGCTTATCCACTTT. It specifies CSGEEQGLIHF.

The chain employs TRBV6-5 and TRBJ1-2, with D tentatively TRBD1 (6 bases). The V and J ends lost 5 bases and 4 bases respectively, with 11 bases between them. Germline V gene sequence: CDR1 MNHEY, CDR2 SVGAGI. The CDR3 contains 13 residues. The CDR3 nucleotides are TGTGCCAGCAGTCCCCTAGGGGGCTATGGCTACACCTTC. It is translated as CASSPLGGYGYTF.

The CDR3 sequence: CASSVPRTGDTQYF. CDR3 bases: TGTGCCAGCAGCGTGCCTAGGACAGGTGATACGCAGTATTTT. V is TRBV9 and J is TRBJ2-3, with TRBD1 identical over 7 bases. The germline CDR1 and CDR2 sequences are SGDLS and YYNGEE. There are 14 residues in the CDR3. Germline trimming cut 2 bases from V and 6 bases from J; bases unmatched to any gene: 6.